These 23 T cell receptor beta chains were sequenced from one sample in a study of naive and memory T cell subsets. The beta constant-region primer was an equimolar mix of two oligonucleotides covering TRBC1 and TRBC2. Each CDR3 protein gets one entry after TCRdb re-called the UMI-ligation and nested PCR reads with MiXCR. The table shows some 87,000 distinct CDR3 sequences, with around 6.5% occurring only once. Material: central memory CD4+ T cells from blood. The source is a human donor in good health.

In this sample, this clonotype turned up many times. In DNA, the CDR3 is TGTGCCAGCAGTTTGCCAAAATCGGGACCCGTGCACGAGCAGTACTTC. Translation: CASSLPKSGPVHEQYF. V usage is TRBV12-3 or TRBV12-4 and J usage is TRBJ2-7, with D perhaps being TRBD1 or TRBD2 (5 bases each). The CDR3 totals 16 residues. V dropped 3 bases and J dropped 5 bases, with 20 bases sitting between them.

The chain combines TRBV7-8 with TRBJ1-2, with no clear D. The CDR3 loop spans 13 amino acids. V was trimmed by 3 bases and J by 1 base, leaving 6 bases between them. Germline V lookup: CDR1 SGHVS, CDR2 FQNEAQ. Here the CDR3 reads CASSFRVNYGYTF. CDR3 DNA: TGTGCCAGCAGCTTTAGAGTTAACTATGGCTACACCTTC.

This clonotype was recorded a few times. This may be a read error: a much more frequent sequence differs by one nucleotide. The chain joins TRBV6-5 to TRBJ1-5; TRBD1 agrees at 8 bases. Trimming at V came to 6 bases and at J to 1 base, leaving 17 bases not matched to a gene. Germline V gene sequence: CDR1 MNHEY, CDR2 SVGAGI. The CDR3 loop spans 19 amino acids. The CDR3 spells CASSRRAGAGGYSNQPQHF. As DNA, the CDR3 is TGTGCCAGCAGCCGCAGGGCCGGGGCAGGGGGCTACAGCAATCAGCCCCAGCATTTT.

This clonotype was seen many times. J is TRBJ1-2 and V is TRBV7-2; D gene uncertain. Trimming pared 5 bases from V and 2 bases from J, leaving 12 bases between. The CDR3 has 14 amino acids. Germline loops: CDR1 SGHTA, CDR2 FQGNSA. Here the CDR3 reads CASSRHTANYGYTF. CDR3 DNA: TGTGCCAGCAGCCGACATACAGCCAACTATGGCTACACCTTC.

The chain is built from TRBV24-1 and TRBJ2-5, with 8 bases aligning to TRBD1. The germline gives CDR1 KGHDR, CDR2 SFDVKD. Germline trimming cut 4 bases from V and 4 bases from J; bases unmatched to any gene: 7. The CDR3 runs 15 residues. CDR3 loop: CATSEGQGARETQYF. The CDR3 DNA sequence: TGTGCCACCAGTGAGGGGCAGGGGGCGCGAGAGACCCAGTACTTC.

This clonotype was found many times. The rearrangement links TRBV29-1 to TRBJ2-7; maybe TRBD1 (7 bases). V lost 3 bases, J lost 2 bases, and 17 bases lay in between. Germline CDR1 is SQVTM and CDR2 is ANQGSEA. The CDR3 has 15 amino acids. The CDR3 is CSVDWRGQGAYEQYF. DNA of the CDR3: TGCAGCGTTGATTGGAGGGGGCAGGGGGCCTACGAGCAGTACTTC.

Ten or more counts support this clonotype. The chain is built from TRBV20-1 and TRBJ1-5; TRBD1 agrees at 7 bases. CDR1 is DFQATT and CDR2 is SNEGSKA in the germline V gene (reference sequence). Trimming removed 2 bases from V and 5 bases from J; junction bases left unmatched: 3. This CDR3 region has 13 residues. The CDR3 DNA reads TGCAGTGCTAGAAATCAGGGGGATCAGCCCCAGCATTTT. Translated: CSARNQGDQPQHF.

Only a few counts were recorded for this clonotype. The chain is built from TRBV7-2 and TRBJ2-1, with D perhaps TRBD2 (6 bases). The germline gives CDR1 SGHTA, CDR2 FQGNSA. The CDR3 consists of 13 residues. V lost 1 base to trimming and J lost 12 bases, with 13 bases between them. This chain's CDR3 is CASSLEDYTTQFF. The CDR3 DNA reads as TGTGCCAGCAGCTTAGAGGACTACACGACGCAGTTCTTC.

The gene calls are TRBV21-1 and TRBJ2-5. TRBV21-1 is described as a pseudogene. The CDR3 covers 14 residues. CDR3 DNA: TGTGCCAGCAGCAAAGGCCTACCCAAAGAGACCCAGTACTTC. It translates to CASSKGLPKETQYF.

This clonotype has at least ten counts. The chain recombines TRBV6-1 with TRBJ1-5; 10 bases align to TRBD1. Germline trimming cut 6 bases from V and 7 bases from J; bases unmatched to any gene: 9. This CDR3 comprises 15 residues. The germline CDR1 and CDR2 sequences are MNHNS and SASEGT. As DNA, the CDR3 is TGTGCCAGCAGGGATCCGGGACAGGGGTTCCAGCCCCAGCATTTT. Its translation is CASRDPGQGFQPQHF.

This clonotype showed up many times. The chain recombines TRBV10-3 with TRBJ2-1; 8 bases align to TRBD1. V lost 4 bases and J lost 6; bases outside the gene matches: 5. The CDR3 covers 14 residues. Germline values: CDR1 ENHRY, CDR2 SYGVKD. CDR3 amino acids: CAISGQGASNEQFF. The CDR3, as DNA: TGTGCCATCAGTGGGCAGGGGGCGAGCAATGAGCAGTTCTTC.

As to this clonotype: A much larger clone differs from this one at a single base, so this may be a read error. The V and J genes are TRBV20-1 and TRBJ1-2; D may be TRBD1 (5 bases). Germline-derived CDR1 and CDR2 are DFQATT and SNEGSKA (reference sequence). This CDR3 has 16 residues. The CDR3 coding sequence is TGCTGTGCTAGTGAGGAGGGGTCACCGAGACTCAACGGCTACACCTTC. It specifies CCASEEGSPRLNGYTF.

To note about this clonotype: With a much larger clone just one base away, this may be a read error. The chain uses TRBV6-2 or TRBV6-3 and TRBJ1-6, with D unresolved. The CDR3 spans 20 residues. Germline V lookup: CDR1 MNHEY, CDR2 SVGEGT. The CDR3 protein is CASTYSRGRTRSSYNSPLHF. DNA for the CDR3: TGTGCCAGCACTTACTCCCGAGGGAGGACCCGGAGCTCCTATAATTCACCCCTCCACTTT.

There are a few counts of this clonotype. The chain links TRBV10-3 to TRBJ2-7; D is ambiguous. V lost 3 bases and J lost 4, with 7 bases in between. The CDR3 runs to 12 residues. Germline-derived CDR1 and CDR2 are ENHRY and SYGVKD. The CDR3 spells CAISEEVYEQYF. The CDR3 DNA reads TGTGCCATCAGTGAAGAGGTTTACGAGCAGTACTTC.

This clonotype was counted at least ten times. The CDR3 nucleotides read TGTGCCAGCTCACCACAGGGGTTTGGACAAGGAGCAGATACGCAGTATTTT. Translation: CASSPQGFGQGADTQYF. V gene TRBV18 combines with J gene TRBJ2-3, with D perhaps TRBD1 (5 bases). CDR1 KGHSH and CDR2 LQKENI come from the germline V gene. Between the trimmed V and J ends, which lost 1 base and 4 bases, there was a span of 18 bases. The length of the CDR3 is 17 residues.

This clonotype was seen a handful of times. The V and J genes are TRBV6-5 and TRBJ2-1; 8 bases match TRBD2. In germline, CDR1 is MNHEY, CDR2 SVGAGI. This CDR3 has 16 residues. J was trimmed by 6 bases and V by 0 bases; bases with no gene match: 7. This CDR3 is CASSYSAGGHSNEQFF. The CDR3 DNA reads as TGTGCCAGCAGTTACTCGGCGGGGGGCCACTCCAATGAGCAGTTCTTC.

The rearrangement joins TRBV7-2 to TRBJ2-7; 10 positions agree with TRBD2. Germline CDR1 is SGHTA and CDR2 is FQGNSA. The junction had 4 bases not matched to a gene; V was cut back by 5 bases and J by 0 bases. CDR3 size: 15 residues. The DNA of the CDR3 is TGTGCCAGCAGCCATACTAGCGGGGCCTCCTACGAGCAGTACTTC. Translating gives CASSHTSGASYEQYF.

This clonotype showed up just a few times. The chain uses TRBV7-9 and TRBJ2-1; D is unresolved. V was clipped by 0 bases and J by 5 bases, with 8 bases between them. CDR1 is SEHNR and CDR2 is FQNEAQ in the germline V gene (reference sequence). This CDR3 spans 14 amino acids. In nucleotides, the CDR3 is TGTGCCAGCAGCTTAGCGCCATTGGACAATGAGCAGTTCTTC. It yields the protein CASSLAPLDNEQFF.

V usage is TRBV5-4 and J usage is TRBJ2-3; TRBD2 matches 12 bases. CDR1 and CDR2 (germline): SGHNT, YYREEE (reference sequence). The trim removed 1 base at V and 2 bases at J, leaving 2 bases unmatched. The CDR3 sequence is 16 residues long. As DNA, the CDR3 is TGTGCCAGCAGCTTGCGACTAGCGGGAGCCACAGATACGCAGTATTTT. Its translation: CASSLRLAGATDTQYF.

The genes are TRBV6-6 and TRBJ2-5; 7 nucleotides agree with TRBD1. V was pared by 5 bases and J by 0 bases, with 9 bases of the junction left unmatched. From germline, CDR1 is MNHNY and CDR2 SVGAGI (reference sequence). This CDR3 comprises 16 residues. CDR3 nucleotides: TGTGCCAGCAGTCTTCTAGGGACAGTCAACCAAGAGACCCAGTACTTC. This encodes CASSLLGTVNQETQYF.

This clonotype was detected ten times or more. CDR3: CASSSTGFVTGNTIYF. The CDR3 region has the DNA TGTGCCAGCAGCTCCACCGGGTTCGTCACTGGAAACACCATATATTTT. The chain links TRBV3-1 to TRBJ1-3; D is unresolved. This CDR3 is 16 amino acids long. Trimming pared 5 bases from V and 2 bases from J, leaving 16 bases between. The V gene's germline CDR1 is LGHDT and CDR2 YNNKEL (reference sequence).

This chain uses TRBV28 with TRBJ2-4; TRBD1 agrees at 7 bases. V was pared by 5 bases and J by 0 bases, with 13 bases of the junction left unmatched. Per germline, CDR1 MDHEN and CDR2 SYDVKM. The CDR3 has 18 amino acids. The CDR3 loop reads CASSSRRQGVEAKNIQYF. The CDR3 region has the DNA TGTGCCAGCAGTAGTAGGAGACAGGGAGTTGAAGCCAAAAACATTCAGTACTTC.

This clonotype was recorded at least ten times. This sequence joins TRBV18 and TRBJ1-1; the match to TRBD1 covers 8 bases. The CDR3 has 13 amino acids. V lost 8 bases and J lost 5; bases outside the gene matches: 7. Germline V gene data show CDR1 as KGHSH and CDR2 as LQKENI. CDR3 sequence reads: CASAGQGWTEAFF. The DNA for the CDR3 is TGTGCCAGCGCCGGACAGGGTTGGACTGAAGCTTTCTTT. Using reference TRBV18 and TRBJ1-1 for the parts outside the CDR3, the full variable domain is NAGVMQNPRHLVRRRGQEARLRCSPMKGHSHVYWYRQLPEEGLKFMVYLQKENIIDESGMPKERFSAEFPKEGPSILRIQQVVRGDSAAYFCASAGQGWTEAFFGQGTRLTVV.